Each of the 23 T cell receptor beta chains below was sequenced from the same sample in a study of T cell responses to AZD1222 COVID-19 vaccine. Assay: immunoSEQ multiplex PCR; the TCRdb copy retains only in-frame clones and omits some. The data contain under 200,000 clones, less than 95% of them seen just once; the ten biggest clones take up over 1.2%. Sample: peripheral blood, taken on day 0 of AZD1222 vaccination. Source of these receptors: an adult in good health.

The chain links TRBV11-2 to TRBJ1-2; 9 bases are shared with TRBD1. Per germline, CDR1 SGHAT and CDR2 FQNNGV. The CDR3 covers 13 residues. Trimming cost V 5 bases and J 6 bases; bases outside gene matches: 4. CDR3 DNA sequence: TGTGCCAGCAGCCCGCGGACAGGGGATGGCTACACCTTC. This translates into CASSPRTGDGYTF.

This clone was seen many times. The CDR3 reads CASSSLRQSSNQPQHF. The CDR3 DNA reads TGTGCCAGCAGCTCTTTAAGACAGAGTAGCAATCAGCCCCAGCATTTT. The chain combines TRBV5-6 with TRBJ1-5, with D maybe TRBD1 (5 bases). There are 16 residues in the CDR3. Germline V gene lookup returns CDR1 SGHDT and CDR2 YYEEEE. The ends were cut back, 3 bases at V and 0 bases at J, with 13 bases in the middle. Together with reference TRBV5-6 and TRBJ1-5, the CDR3 gives the full variable domain: DAGVTQSPTHLIKTRGQQVTLRCSPKSGHDTVSWYQQALGQGPQFIFQYYEEEERQRGNFPDRFSGHQFPNYSSELNVNALLLGDSALYLCASSSLRQSSNQPQHFGDGTRLSIL.

The rearrangement uses TRBV30 and TRBJ1-2; D is possibly TRBD1 (5 bases). The V and J ends lost 2 bases and 8 bases respectively, with 18 bases between them. The CDR3 has 14 residues. Germline CDR1 GTSNPN, CDR2 SVGIG (reference sequence). This CDR3 is CAWSFRGGFGGYTF. CDR3 coding DNA: TGTGCCTGGAGTTTTCGGGGGGGATTCGGGGGCTACACCTTC.

This chain uses TRBV21-1 with TRBJ1-3. TRBV21-1 is classified as a pseudogene. The CDR3 has 17 amino acids. The CDR3 is CASSKAPRDAAGNTIYF. CDR3 DNA: TGTGCCAGCAGCAAAGCCCCCAGGGACGCAGCTGGAAACACCATATATTTT.

The rearrangement uses TRBV6-6 and TRBJ1-6, with TRBD1 matching over 10 bases. Per germline, CDR1 MNHNY and CDR2 SVGAGI (reference sequence). The CDR3 covers 17 residues. V was pared by 5 bases and J by 10 bases, with 14 bases of the junction left unmatched. CDR3 bases: TGTGCCAGCAGTCATCCCTCCGGGACAGGGGTAGTATCACCCCTCCACTTT. Its translation: CASSHPSGTGVVSPLHF.

The chain recombines TRBV6-5 with TRBJ1-4; D might be TRBD1 (5 bases). Trimming left V 2 bases short and J 7 bases short, with 11 bases between. Per germline, CDR1 MNHEY and CDR2 SVGAGI. The CDR3 has 14 amino acids. The CDR3 bases are TGTGCCAGCAGTTACGTGGGGGAGGCTGAAAAACTGTTTTTT. Protein product: CASSYVGEAEKLFF.

There are a few counts of this clone. The CDR3 DNA sequence: TGCAGCGTCTCGGACAGGAGCCTTGAAAAACTGTTTTTT. It specifies CSVSDRSLEKLFF. This sequence joins TRBV29-1 and TRBJ1-4, with 7 bases lining up with TRBD1. Unmatched junction bases numbered 8, after V lost 6 bases and J lost 7 bases. Germline CDR1 reads SQVTM; CDR2 reads ANQGSEA. The CDR3 covers 13 residues.

V is TRBV28 and J is TRBJ1-5; D is possibly TRBD1 (5 bases). The germline V gene encodes CDR1 MDHEN and CDR2 SYDVKM. Deletions cut 5 bases from V and 4 bases from J, with 12 bases between. This CDR3 region has 14 residues. CDR3 sequence (DNA): TGTGCCAGCAGTGGCTCACAGGTAAATCAGCCCCAGCATTTT. Translating it yields CASSGSQVNQPQHF.

CDR3 sequence (DNA): TGTGCCAGCAGTCCGTCGATGGGGGGCGGTGAAAAACTGTTTTTT. It specifies CASSPSMGGGEKLFF. The rearrangement uses TRBV6-2 or TRBV6-3 and TRBJ1-4, with D perhaps TRBD1 (6 bases). The CDR3 has 15 amino acids. The germline gives CDR1 MNHEY, CDR2 SVGEGT. The V gene lost 5 bases and the J gene lost 7 bases, with 17 bases spanning the gap.

This clone was seen a single time. This chain connects TRBV2 to TRBJ1-4, with 8 nucleotides matching TRBD1. CDR1 and CDR2 (germline): SNHLY, FYNNEI. V was clipped by 6 bases and J by 7 bases; unmatched bases: 10. There are 15 residues in the CDR3. CDR3 in DNA: TGTGCCAGCAGCGCAACCCTAGGGACAGGTGAAAAACTGTTTTTT. Translation: CASSATLGTGEKLFF.

The gene calls are TRBV10-1 and TRBJ1-1, with no clear D. The V end was cut by 5 bases, the J end by 1 base, with 8 bases between. The CDR3 spans 13 residues. The germline V gene encodes CDR1 WNHNN and CDR2 SYGVQD (reference sequence). CDR3 bases: TGCGCCAGCAGTCACGACGGGAACACTGAAGCTTTCTTT. This translates into CASSHDGNTEAFF.

The CDR3 loop is CASSRQGTPYEQYF. Written as DNA, the CDR3 is TGCGCCAGCAGTAGACAGGGGACCCCCTACGAGCAGTACTTC. V is TRBV5-1 and J is TRBJ2-7; 8 bases align to TRBD1. Trimming at V came to 5 bases and at J to 2 bases, leaving 6 bases not matched to a gene. CDR1 is SGHRS and CDR2 is YFSETQ in the germline V gene. The CDR3 contains 14 residues.

The gene calls are TRBV7-6 and TRBJ2-7; TRBD2 might be the D (7 bases). CDR1 is SGHVS and CDR2 is FNYEAQ in the germline V gene. This CDR3 has 15 residues. V was clipped by 1 base and J by 4 bases, with 14 bases between them. The CDR3 loop is CASSLGLGGLYEQYF. In nucleotides, the CDR3 is TGTGCCAGCAGCTTAGGGCTCGGGGGGCTTTACGAGCAGTACTTC. The entire variable domain, with the rest obtained from reference TRBV7-6 and TRBJ2-7, is as follows: GAGVSQSPRYKVTKRGQDVALRCDPISGHVSLYWYRQALGQGPEFLTYFNYEAQQDKSGLPNDRFSAERPEGSISTLTIQRTEQRDSAMYRCASSLGLGGLYEQYFGPGTRLTVT.

The CDR3 DNA reads TGTGCCAGCAGTTCCCCGGGGGGGAAGGCTAACTATGGCTACACCTTC. Amino acid sequence: CASSSPGGKANYGYTF. V gene TRBV6-5 combines with J gene TRBJ1-2; TRBD1 might be the D (5 bases). The ends were cut back, 4 bases at V and 0 bases at J, with 15 bases in the middle. Germline values: CDR1 MNHEY, CDR2 SVGAGI. CDR3 length: 16 amino acids.

The chain uses TRBV28 and TRBJ2-3, with D unclear. The V gene's germline CDR1 is MDHEN and CDR2 SYDVKM. V shed 3 bases and J shed 2 bases, with 12 bases lying between them. The CDR3 extends over 15 amino acids. The CDR3 bases are TGTGCCAGCAGTTTGGCGTCGGGCCCCACAGATACGCAGTATTTT. As protein: CASSLASGPTDTQYF.

This rearrangement joins TRBV9 to TRBJ1-3, with TRBD1 matching 7 bases. The V gene's germline CDR1 is SGDLS and CDR2 YYNGEE. CDR3 size: 15 residues. The V and J ends lost 1 base and 8 bases, in that order; junction bases with no gene match: 9. The CDR3 nucleotides read TGTGCCAGCAGCGTAACAGGGGCGCGGGGGGACACCATATATTTT. Amino acids: CASSVTGARGDTIYF.

The chain joins TRBV12-3 or TRBV12-4 to TRBJ2-7; D remains unclear. This CDR3 spans 11 amino acids. Trimming cost V 5 bases and J 3 bases, with 5 bases left between them. The CDR3 is CASSQSYEQYF. In DNA, the CDR3 is TGTGCCAGCAGTCAGAGCTACGAGCAGTACTTC.

The chain employs TRBV19 and TRBJ1-2; D is uncertain. The CDR3 is 12 amino acids. The germline gives CDR1 LNHDA, CDR2 SQIVND (reference sequence). The V end was cut by 7 bases, the J end by 1 base, with 7 bases between. CDR3 protein: CASNDGNYGYTF. CDR3 nucleotide sequence: TGTGCCAGTAACGACGGTAACTATGGCTACACCTTC.

V usage is TRBV6-4 and J usage is TRBJ2-1, with 11 bases that match TRBD2. The germline CDR1 and CDR2 sequences are MRHNA and SNTAGT. The CDR3 is 12 amino acids. V was pared by 4 bases and J by 13 bases, with 3 bases of the junction left unmatched. As DNA, the CDR3 is TGTGCCAGCAGTGTGACTAGCGGGGTTCAGTTCTTC. Translating gives CASSVTSGVQFF.

CDR3 region: CASSLYRGPGELFF. The DNA of the CDR3 is TGTGCCAGCAGTCTATACCGGGGACCCGGGGAGCTGTTTTTT. V and J are TRBV6-2 or TRBV6-3 and TRBJ2-2; either TRBD1 or TRBD2 may fit D (5 bases each). CDR3 size: 14 residues. Deletions cut 5 bases from V and 6 bases from J, with 13 bases between. CDR1 and CDR2 from the germline V gene are MNHEY and SVGEGT.

The gene calls are TRBV7-9 and TRBJ2-1; D could derive from TRBD1 or TRBD2 (6 bases each). The CDR3 sequence is 16 residues long. V lost 1 base and J lost 1, with 11 bases in between. CDR1 is SEHNR and CDR2 is FQNEAQ in the germline V gene (reference sequence). CDR3 region: CASSLVPGASYNEQFF. DNA of the CDR3: TGTGCCAGCAGCTTAGTTCCGGGGGCTTCCTACAATGAGCAGTTCTTC.

The chain carries TRBV7-8 and TRBJ1-4; unclear D gene. Germline CDR1 and CDR2: SGHVS and FQNEAQ. The CDR3 sequence is 15 residues long. Trimming shortened V by 2 bases and J by 0 bases, and 7 bases separated the two germline ends. CDR3 nucleotides: TGTGCCAGCAGCTTAAAATCGACAACTAATGAAAAACTGTTTTTT. Translated: CASSLKSTTNEKLFF.

The chain couples TRBV6-2 or TRBV6-3 to TRBJ2-7; D perhaps matches TRBD2 (6 bases). With 0 bases removed from V and 6 bases from J, the gap between germline ends came to 21 bases. Germline CDR1 MNHEY, CDR2 SVGEGT. The CDR3 is 17 amino acids. CDR3 amino acids: CASSYSKEGGERSEQYF. CDR3 nucleotide sequence: TGTGCCAGCAGTTACTCGAAAGAAGGCGGGGAACGTAGCGAGCAGTACTTC.